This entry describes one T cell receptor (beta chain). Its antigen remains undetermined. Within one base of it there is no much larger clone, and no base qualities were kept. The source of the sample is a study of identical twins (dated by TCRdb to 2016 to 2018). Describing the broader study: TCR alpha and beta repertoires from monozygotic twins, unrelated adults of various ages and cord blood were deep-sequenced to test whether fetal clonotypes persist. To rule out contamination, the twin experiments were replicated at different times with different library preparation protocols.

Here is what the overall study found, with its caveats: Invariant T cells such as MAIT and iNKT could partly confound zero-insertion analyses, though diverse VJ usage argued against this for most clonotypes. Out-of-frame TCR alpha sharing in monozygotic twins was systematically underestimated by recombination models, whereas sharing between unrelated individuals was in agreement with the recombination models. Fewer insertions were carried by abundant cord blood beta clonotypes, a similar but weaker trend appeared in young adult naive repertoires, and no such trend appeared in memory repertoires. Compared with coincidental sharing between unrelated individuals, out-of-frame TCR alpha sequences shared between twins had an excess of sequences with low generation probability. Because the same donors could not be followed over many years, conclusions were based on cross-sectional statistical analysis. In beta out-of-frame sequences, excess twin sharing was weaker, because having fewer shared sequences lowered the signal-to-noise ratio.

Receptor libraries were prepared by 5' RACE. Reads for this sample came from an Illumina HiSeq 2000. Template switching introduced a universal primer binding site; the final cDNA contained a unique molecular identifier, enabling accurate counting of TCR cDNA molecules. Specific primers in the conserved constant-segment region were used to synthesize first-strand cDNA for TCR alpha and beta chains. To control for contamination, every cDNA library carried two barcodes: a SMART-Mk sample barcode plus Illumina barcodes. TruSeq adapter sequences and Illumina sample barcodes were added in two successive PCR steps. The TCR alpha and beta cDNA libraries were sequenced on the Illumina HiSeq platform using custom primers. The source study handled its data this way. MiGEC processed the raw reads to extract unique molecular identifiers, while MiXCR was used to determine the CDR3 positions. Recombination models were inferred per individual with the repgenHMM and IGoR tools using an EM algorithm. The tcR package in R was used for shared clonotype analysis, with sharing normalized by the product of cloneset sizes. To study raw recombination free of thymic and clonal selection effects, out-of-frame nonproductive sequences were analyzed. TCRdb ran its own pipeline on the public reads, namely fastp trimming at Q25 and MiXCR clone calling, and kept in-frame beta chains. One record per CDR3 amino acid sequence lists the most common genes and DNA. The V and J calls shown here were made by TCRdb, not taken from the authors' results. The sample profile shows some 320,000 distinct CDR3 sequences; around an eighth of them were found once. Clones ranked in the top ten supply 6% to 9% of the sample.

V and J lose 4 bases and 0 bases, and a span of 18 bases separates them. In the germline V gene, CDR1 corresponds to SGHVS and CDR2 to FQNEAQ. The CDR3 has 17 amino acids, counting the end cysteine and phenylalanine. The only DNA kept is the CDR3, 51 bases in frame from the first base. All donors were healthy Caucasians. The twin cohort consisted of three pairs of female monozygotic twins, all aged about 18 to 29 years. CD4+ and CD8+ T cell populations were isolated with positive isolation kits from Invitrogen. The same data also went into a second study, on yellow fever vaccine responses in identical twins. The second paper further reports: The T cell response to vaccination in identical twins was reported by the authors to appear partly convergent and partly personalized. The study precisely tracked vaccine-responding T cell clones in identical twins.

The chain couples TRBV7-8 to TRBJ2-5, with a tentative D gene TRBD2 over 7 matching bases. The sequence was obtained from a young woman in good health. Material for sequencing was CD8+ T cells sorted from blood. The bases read TGTGCCAGCAGCTCCGTAGGCGGGGGCGGGGACCAAGAGACCCAGTACTTC. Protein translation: CASSSVGGGGDQETQYF.